The TCR beta chain described here comes from a study of T cell responses to AZD1222 COVID-19 vaccine. Study at large: Analysis merged second doses at about 4 or about 12 weeks. General study findings and limits: Spike-specific TCR breadth and depth grew following two AZD1222 doses. White British ancestry dominated among donors, who included more females, and clonal diversity was possibly underestimated. Baseline serostatus was positive in only six AZD1222 recipients.

Trimming cost V 8 bases and J 4 bases; bases outside gene matches: 10. CDR1 SGDLS and CDR2 YYNGEE come from the germline V gene. This CDR3 region has 14 residues. Profiled with immunoSEQ multiplex PCR; TCRdb holds only in-frame clones, not every one. The profile shows fewer than 150,000 clones, under 95% of them singletons. With regard to this clone: The antigen is undetermined.

The origin of this receptor is an adult in good health. The source was peripheral blood, collected on day 0 of AZD1222 vaccination. The chain employs TRBV9 and TRBJ1-1; TRBD1 aligns across 8 bases. The CDR3 DNA follows: TGTGCCAGTAACCCCTCAGGGGGCCGCACTGAAGCTTTCTTT. It codes for CASNPSGGRTEAFF. The whole variable domain, remainder taken from reference TRBV9 and TRBJ1-1, is DSGVTQTPKHLITATGQRVTLRCSPRSGDLSVYWYQQSLDQGLQFLIQYYNGEERAKGNILERFSAQQFPDLHSELNLSSLELGDSALYFCASNPSGGRTEAFFGQGTRLTVV.